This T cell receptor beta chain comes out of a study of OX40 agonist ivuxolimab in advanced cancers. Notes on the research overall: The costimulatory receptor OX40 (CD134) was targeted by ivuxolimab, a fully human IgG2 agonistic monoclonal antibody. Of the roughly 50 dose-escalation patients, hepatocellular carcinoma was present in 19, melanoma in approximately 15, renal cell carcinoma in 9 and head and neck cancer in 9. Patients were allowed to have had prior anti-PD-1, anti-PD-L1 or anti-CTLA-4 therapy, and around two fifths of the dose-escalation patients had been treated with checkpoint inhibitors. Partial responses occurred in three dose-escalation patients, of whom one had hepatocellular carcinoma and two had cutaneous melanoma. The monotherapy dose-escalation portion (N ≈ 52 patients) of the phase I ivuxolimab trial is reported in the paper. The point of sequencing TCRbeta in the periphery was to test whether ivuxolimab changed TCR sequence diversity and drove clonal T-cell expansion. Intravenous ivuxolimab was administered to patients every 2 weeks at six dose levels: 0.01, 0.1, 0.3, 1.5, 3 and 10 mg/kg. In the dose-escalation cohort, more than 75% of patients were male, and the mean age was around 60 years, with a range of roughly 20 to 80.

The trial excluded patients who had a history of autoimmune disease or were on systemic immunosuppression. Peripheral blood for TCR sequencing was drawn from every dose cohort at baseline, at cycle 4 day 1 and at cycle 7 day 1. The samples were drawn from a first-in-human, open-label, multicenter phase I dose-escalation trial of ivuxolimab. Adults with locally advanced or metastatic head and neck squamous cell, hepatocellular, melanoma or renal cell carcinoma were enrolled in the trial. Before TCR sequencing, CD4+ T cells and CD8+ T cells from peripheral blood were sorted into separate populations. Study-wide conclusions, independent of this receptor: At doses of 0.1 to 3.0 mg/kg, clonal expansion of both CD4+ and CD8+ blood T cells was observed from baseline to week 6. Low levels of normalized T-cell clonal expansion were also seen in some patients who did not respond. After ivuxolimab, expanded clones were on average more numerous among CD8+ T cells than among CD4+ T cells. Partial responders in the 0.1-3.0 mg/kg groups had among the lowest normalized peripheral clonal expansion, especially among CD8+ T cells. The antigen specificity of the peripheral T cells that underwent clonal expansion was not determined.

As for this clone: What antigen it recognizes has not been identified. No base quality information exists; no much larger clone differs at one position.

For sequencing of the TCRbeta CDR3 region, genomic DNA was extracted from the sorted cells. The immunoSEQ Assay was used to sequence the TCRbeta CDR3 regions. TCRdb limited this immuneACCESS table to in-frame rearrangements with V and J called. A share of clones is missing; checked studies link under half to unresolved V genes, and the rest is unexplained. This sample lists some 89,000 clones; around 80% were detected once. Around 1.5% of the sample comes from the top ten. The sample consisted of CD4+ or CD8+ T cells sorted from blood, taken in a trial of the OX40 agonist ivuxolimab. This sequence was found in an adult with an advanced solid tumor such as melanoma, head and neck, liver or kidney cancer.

CDR3 reads: CASSIAGEQFF. The DNA sequence reads TGTGCCAGTAGTATTGCGGGGGAGCAGTTCTTC. This sequence uses TRBV19 and TRBJ2-1; TRBD2 is perhaps the D gene, given 6 matching bases. Trimming costs V 3 bases and J 10 bases, and their ends lie 7 bases apart. Sequences LNHDA (CDR1) and SQIVND (CDR2) are obtained from the germline V gene (reference sequence). From cysteine to phenylalanine, the CDR3 is 11 amino acids long. Solely the CDR3 DNA is kept, with 33 bases framed from the first base.